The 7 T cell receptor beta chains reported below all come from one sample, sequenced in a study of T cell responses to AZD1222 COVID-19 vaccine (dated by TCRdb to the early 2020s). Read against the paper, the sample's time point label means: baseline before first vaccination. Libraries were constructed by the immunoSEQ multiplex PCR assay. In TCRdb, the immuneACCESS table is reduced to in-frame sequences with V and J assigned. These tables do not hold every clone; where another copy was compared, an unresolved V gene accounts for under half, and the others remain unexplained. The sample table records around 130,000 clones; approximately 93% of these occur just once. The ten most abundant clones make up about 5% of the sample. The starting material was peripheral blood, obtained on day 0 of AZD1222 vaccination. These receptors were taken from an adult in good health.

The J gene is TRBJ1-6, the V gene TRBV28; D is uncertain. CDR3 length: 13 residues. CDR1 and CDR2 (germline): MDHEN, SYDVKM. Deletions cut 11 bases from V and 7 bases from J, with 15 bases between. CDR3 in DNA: TGTGCCCACAGCCGTTATGGGAATTCACCCCTCCACTTT. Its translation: CAHSRYGNSPLHF.

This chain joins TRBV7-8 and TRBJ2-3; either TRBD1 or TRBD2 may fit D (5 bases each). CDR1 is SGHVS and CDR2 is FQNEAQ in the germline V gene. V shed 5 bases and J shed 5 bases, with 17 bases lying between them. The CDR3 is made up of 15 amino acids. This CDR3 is CASSPPWGRRDTQYF. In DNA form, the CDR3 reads TGTGCCAGCAGCCCCCCGTGGGGGAGAAGAGATACGCAGTATTTT.

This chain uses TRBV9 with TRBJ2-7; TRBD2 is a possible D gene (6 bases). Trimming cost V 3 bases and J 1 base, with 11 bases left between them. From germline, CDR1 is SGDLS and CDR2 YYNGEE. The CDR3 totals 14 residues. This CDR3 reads CASSASEGSYEQYF. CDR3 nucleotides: TGTGCCAGCAGCGCCTCGGAGGGTTCCTACGAGCAGTACTTC.

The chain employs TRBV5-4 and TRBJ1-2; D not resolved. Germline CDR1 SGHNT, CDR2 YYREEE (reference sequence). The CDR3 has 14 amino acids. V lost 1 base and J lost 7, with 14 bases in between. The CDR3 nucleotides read TGTGCCAGCAGCTTGCGTTCTGTGAGCTCTGGCTACACCTTC. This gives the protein CASSLRSVSSGYTF.

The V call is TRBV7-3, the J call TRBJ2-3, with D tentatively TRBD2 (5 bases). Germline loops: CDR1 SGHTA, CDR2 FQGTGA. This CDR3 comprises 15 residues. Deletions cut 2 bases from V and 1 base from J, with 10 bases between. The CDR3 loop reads CASSLEGLGTDTQYF. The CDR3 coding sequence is TGTGCCAGCAGCTTAGAGGGCCTCGGCACAGATACGCAGTATTTT.

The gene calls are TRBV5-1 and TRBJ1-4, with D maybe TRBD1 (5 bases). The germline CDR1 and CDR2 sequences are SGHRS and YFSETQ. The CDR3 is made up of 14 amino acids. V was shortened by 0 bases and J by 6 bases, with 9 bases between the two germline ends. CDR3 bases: TGCGCCAGCAGCTTGGCCGGGGCGGATGAAAAACTGTTTTTT. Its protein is CASSLAGADEKLFF.

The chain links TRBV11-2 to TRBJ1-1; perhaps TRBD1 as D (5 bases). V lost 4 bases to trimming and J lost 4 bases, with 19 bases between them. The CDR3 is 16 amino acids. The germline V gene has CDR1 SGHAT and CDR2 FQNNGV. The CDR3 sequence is CASSSLKGKRGTEAFF. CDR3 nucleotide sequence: TGTGCCAGCAGCTCACTCAAGGGGAAGCGGGGCACTGAAGCTTTCTTT.